These 19 T cell receptor beta chains share one sample of origin, sequenced in a study of CD8+ T cells in alopecia areata. The sequencing template was cDNA reverse transcribed from extracted RNA. The table came from immunoSEQ multiplex PCR; TCRdb's copy has only in-frame clones and leaves some out. The profile shows hundreds of thousands of clones, about 60% of them singletons. As for treatment: oral pan-JAK inhibitor, 5-10 mg twice daily. The sample consisted of CD4+ T cells sorted from blood, taken at approximately week 52, from a patient treated with tofacitinib. The receptors come from a human donor with alopecia areata.

The genes are TRBV18 and TRBJ2-7, with TRBD1 matching 11 bases. J was trimmed by 3 bases and V by 3 bases; bases with no gene match: 7. The CDR3 runs to 16 residues. Germline assignment: CDR1 KGHSH and CDR2 LQKENI. In DNA form, the CDR3 reads TGTGCCAGCTCACCGGCCCCCGGGACAGGGGGCTACGAGCAGTACTTC. It translates to CASSPAPGTGGYEQYF.

This clone was seen more than once but under ten times. The sample has other DNA sequences that encode this CDR3 too. The rearrangement joins TRBV5-6 to TRBJ2-3, with a weak D call TRBD1 (7 bases). Germline V gene data show CDR1 as SGHDT and CDR2 as YYEEEE. This CDR3 contains 13 residues. The germline V and J ends were trimmed by 5 bases and 3 bases, with 10 bases remaining between them. The CDR3: CASRPGGTDTQYF. In DNA form, the CDR3 reads TGTGCCAGCAGGCCAGGGGGGACAGATACGCAGTATTTT.

The chain couples TRBV11-2 to TRBJ2-3; D not resolved. CDR1 and CDR2 (germline): SGHAT, FQNNGV. V lost 0 bases and J 1 base, leaving 2 bases between the germline ends. This CDR3 is built from 13 residues. The CDR3 sequence: CASSLERTDTQYF. CDR3 coding DNA: TGTGCCAGCAGCTTAGAGCGCACAGATACGCAGTATTTT. Supplemented by reference TRBV11-2 and TRBJ2-3, the full variable domain reads EAGVAQSPRYKIIEKRQSVAFWCNPISGHATLYWYQQILGQGPKLLIQFQNNGVVDDSQLPKDRFSAERLKGVDSTLKIQPAKLEDSAVYLCASSLERTDTQYFGPGTRLTVL.

This clone was detected only a few times. This chain connects TRBV7-9 to TRBJ2-1, with 8 bases matching TRBD2. The CDR3 length is 11 residues. V gave up 5 bases and J gave up 9 bases; unmatched junction bases: 0. The V gene's germline CDR1 is SEHNR and CDR2 FQNEAQ (reference sequence). The CDR3 sequence: CASSTSGEQFF. The DNA for the CDR3 is TGTGCCAGCAGCACTAGCGGTGAGCAGTTCTTC. Variable domain in full (rest from reference TRBV7-9 and TRBJ2-1): DTGVSQNPRHKITKRGQNVTFRCDPISEHNRLYWYRQTLGQGPEFLTYFQNEAQLEKSRLLSDRFSAERPKGSFSTLEIQRTEQGDSAMYLCASSTSGEQFFGPGTRLTVL.

V gene TRBV4-2 combines with J gene TRBJ2-7; TRBD1 matches 8 bases. The V and J ends lost 3 bases and 3 bases, in that order; junction bases with no gene match: 10. Germline assignment: CDR1 LGHNA and CDR2 YNFKEQ. CDR3 length equals 16 residues. CDR3 protein: CASSQDGQGGNYEQYF. The DNA for the CDR3 is TGTGCCAGCAGCCAGGATGGACAGGGTGGAAACTACGAGCAGTACTTC.

The table lists this clone with a few counts. The chain carries TRBV29-1 and TRBJ1-2, with a tentative D call TRBD1 (5 bases). The germline CDR1 and CDR2 sequences are SQVTM and ANQGSEA. There are 11 residues in the CDR3. Deletions cut 7 bases from V and 8 bases from J, with 14 bases between. DNA of the CDR3: TGCAGCGCAGATGGGGGGTCCGGCTACACCTTC. It encodes CSADGGSGYTF.

The chain is built from TRBV30 and TRBJ2-1; a possible D gene is TRBD1 (5 bases). V dropped 4 bases and J dropped 0 bases, with 16 bases sitting between them. Germline CDR1 is GTSNPN and CDR2 is SVGIG (reference sequence). The length of the CDR3 is 16 residues. The CDR3: CAWMIPGQSSYNEQFF. CDR3 nucleotide sequence: TGTGCCTGGATGATCCCAGGGCAGAGCTCCTACAATGAGCAGTTCTTC.

This clone appeared a single time. The V call is TRBV30, the J call TRBJ2-1; 8 bases line up with TRBD1. Trimming removed 0 bases from V and 9 bases from J; junction bases left unmatched: 4. The V gene's germline CDR1 is GTSNPN and CDR2 SVGIG (reference sequence). CDR3 size: 13 residues. This CDR3 reads CAWSVSGQGEQFF. The CDR3 DNA reads TGTGCCTGGAGTGTAAGTGGACAGGGTGAGCAGTTCTTC. Variable domain in full (rest from reference TRBV30 and TRBJ2-1): SQTIHQWPATLVQPVGSPLSLECTVEGTSNPNLYWYRQAAGRGLQLLFYSVGIGQISSEVPQNLSASRPQDRQFILSSKKLLLSDSGFYLCAWSVSGQGEQFFGPGTRLTVL.

On this clone itself: A read error may account for a junction end that differs from germline. The chain combines TRBV29-1 with TRBJ2-3; D gene ambiguous. Germline V gene lookup returns CDR1 SQVTM and CDR2 ANQGSEA. The CDR3 covers 14 residues. The CDR3 loop reads CSVEGGKGTDTQCF. Here the CDR3 DNA reads TGCAGCGTTGAGGGCGGAAAAGGCACAGATACGCAGTGTTTT.

This chain uses TRBV6-1 with TRBJ2-5; D is possibly TRBD1 or TRBD2 (5 bases each). CDR1 and CDR2 (germline): MNHNS, SASEGT. The V end lost 5 bases, the J end lost 2 bases, and 12 bases lay between the germline ends. The CDR3 contains 14 residues. The CDR3 region has the DNA TGTGCCAGCAGTTTTGGGGGAAGGCAAGAGACCCAGTACTTC. Its translation is CASSFGGRQETQYF.

The chain carries TRBV30 and TRBJ1-6; D uncertain. Germline CDR1 GTSNPN, CDR2 SVGIG (reference sequence). Trimming cost V 2 bases and J 6 bases, with 11 bases left between them. This CDR3 is built from 14 residues. CDR3 sequence: CAWSTGNVNSPLHF. CDR3 sequence (DNA): TGTGCCTGGAGTACCGGGAATGTTAATTCACCCCTCCACTTT.

The chain carries TRBV10-3 and TRBJ2-7; TRBD1 matches at 9 bases. This CDR3 is 18 amino acids long. J was trimmed by 4 bases and V by 4 bases; bases with no gene match: 17. Looked up from germline, CDR1 is ENHRY and CDR2 is SYGVKD. CDR3 sequence: CAISVDRGVQRRVYEQYF. In DNA form, the CDR3 reads TGTGCCATCAGTGTGGACAGGGGAGTCCAACGGAGGGTTTACGAGCAGTACTTC.

The chain joins TRBV11-3 to TRBJ2-3; D unresolved. V gave up 5 bases and J gave up 3 bases, with 9 bases separating them. This CDR3 is built from 13 residues. Germline-derived CDR1 and CDR2 are SGHNT and YENEEA. The CDR3 sequence is CASSPLRTDTQYF. The CDR3 region has the DNA TGTGCCAGCAGCCCACTCCGTACAGATACGCAGTATTTT.

This chain links TRBV7-8 with TRBJ2-3, with 8 bases that match TRBD1. There are 14 residues in the CDR3. V trimming: 3 bases; J trimming: 4 bases; junction bases outside the gene matches: 3. Germline-derived CDR1 and CDR2 are SGHVS and FQNEAQ. The CDR3 DNA follows: TGTGCCAGCAGCTTGCAGGGGGCCGCAGATACGCAGTATTTT. Encoded protein: CASSLQGAADTQYF.

The chain couples TRBV6-1 to TRBJ2-3; the D gene could be TRBD1 or TRBD2 (6 bases each). Per the germline V gene, CDR1 is MNHNS and CDR2 is SASEGT. The germline V and J ends were trimmed by 5 bases and 0 bases, with 12 bases remaining between them. The CDR3 spans 15 residues. The chain's CDR3 is CASSPTGTSTDTQYF. CDR3 DNA sequence: TGTGCCAGCAGTCCTACAGGGACTAGCACAGATACGCAGTATTTT.

In this sample, this clone turned up a few times. The CDR3 sequence is CATSRGGREFQPQHF. DNA of the CDR3: TGTGCCACCAGCAGAGGCGGCAGGGAGTTTCAGCCCCAGCATTTT. V gene TRBV15 combines with J gene TRBJ1-5; the D gene is possibly TRBD1 (5 bases). This CDR3 is built from 15 residues. Trimming removed 1 base from V and 6 bases from J, with 13 bases in between. CDR1 and CDR2 (germline): LNHNV, YYDKDF (reference sequence).

This clone has a single count. The chain joins TRBV11-2 to TRBJ2-7, with D perhaps TRBD1 (5 bases). Germline-derived CDR1 and CDR2 are SGHAT and FQNNGV. There are 15 residues in the CDR3. With 0 bases removed from V and 5 bases from J, the gap between germline ends came to 14 bases. CDR3: CASSLDGRASDEQYF. CDR3 nucleotides: TGTGCCAGCAGCTTAGATGGCAGGGCGAGCGACGAGCAGTACTTC. The full variable domain, rest sourced from reference TRBV11-2 and TRBJ2-7, is EAGVAQSPRYKIIEKRQSVAFWCNPISGHATLYWYQQILGQGPKLLIQFQNNGVVDDSQLPKDRFSAERLKGVDSTLKIQPAKLEDSAVYLCASSLDGRASDEQYFGPGTRLTVT.

With regard to this clone: Other nucleotide sequences from this sample produce the same CDR3. The CDR3 nucleotides read TGTGCCTGGAGCGTCTCACAGGGTAATCAGCCCCAGCATTTT. This codes for CAWSVSQGNQPQHF. The V call is TRBV30, the J call TRBJ1-5; D may be TRBD1 (6 bases). V was pared by 3 bases and J by 4 bases, with 13 bases between. The CDR3 loop spans 14 amino acids. Germline V gene lookup returns CDR1 GTSNPN and CDR2 SVGIG (reference sequence).

V gene TRBV9 combines with J gene TRBJ2-5; D ambiguous. Looked up from germline, CDR1 is SGDLS and CDR2 is YYNGEE. The CDR3 is 12 amino acids. Deletions cut 4 bases from V and 4 bases from J, with 8 bases between. CDR3 protein: CASSSFGETQYF. The CDR3 coding sequence is TGTGCCAGCAGCTCCTTCGGAGAGACCCAGTACTTC.